These T cell receptor beta chains were read from a single sample in a study of T cells in Graves' hyperthyroidism and ophthalmopathy. MiXCR, run by TCRdb on the multiplex PCR reads, gives a single entry per CDR3 protein. The data contain about 690,000 distinct CDR3 sequences, 15% to 20% of them singletons. The material sequenced was blood. These receptor sequences come from a man aged 50-60 years with Graves' hyperthyroidism. Both conserved end residues are part of each CDR3. The order of the fields is CDR3 length, clone size, J gene, D gene, V gene, CDR3 DNA, CDR3 protein. The D gene is left open where the match is weak. Not every row has a clone size; where given, it reads once, few, many or a size class.

CDR3 length: 13
clone size: once
J gene: TRBJ2-7
D gene: NA
V gene: TRBV7-2
CDR3 DNA: TGTGCCAGCAGCTTCCCCATGGACCGGACGCAGTACTTC
CDR3 protein: CASSFPMDRTQYF

CDR3 length: 15
clone size: many
J gene: TRBJ1-1
D gene: NA
V gene: TRBV11-2
CDR3 DNA: TGTGCCAGCAGCTTAGACGGGCGCCTGGCCACTGAAGCTTTCTTT
CDR3 protein: CASSLDGRLATEAFF

CDR3 length: 16
clone size: few
J gene: TRBJ2-3
D gene: TRBD2
V gene: TRBV7-2
CDR3 DNA: TGTGCCAGCAGCTTAGGACTAGCGGGAGGATCGGATACGCAGTATTTT
CDR3 protein: CASSLGLAGGSDTQYF

CDR3 length: 18
clone size: many
J gene: TRBJ2-7
D gene: TRBD1
V gene: TRBV20-1
CDR3 DNA: TGCAGTGCTCAAGACTTTAGCTTCAGTCAGGGGGCTGGAAACGAGCAGTACTTC
CDR3 protein: CSAQDFSFSQGAGNEQYF

CDR3 length: 14
clone size: many
J gene: TRBJ2-5
D gene: NA
V gene: TRBV12-3/TRBV12-4
CDR3 DNA: TGTGCCAGCAGTTTAGCGGGAGCTGTAGAGACCCAGTACTTC
CDR3 protein: CASSLAGAVETQYF

CDR3 length: 17
clone size: few
J gene: TRBJ1-3
D gene: NA
V gene: TRBV5-6
CDR3 DNA: TGTGCCAGCAGCCTTCAATCGCAGGGTTATTCCGGAAACACCATATATTTT
CDR3 protein: CASSLQSQGYSGNTIYF

CDR3 length: 12
clone size: many
J gene: TRBJ1-1
D gene: NA
V gene: TRBV9
CDR3 DNA: TGTGCCAGCAGCGTGCTTGGGGGTTCAGCTTTCTTT
CDR3 protein: CASSVLGGSAFF

CDR3 length: 14
clone size: NA
J gene: TRBJ2-1
D gene: NA
V gene: TRBV9
CDR3 DNA: TGTGCCAGCAGCGGTAAAACTAGTGTCAATGAGCAGTTCTTC
CDR3 protein: CASSGKTSVNEQFF

CDR3 length: 13
clone size: few
J gene: TRBJ1-4
D gene: TRBD1
V gene: TRBV10-3
CDR3 DNA: TGTGCCATCAGGCCGACAGGGGAGGAAAAACTGTTTTTT
CDR3 protein: CAIRPTGEEKLFF

CDR3 length: 14
clone size: many
J gene: TRBJ1-1
D gene: NA
V gene: TRBV18
CDR3 DNA: TGTGCCAGCTCTCAAGACAGTATGAACACTGAAGCTTTCTTT
CDR3 protein: CASSQDSMNTEAFF

CDR3 length: 16
clone size: NA
J gene: TRBJ2-3
D gene: NA
V gene: TRBV24-1
CDR3 DNA: TGTGCCACCAGTGATCTGGGGACTTTCAGCACAGATACGCAGTATTTT
CDR3 protein: CATSDLGTFSTDTQYF

CDR3 length: 12
clone size: NA
J gene: TRBJ1-1
D gene: NA
V gene: TRBV10-1
CDR3 DNA: TGCGCCAGCAGTGATTTGGGGGTTGAAGCTTTCTTT
CDR3 protein: CASSDLGVEAFF

CDR3 length: 16
clone size: NA
J gene: TRBJ2-7
D gene: NA
V gene: TRBV6-1
CDR3 DNA: TGTGCCAGCAGCGAGGTCGGGAAAGGGAGCTCCTACGAGCAGTACTTC
CDR3 protein: CASSEVGKGSSYEQYF

CDR3 length: 13
clone size: many
J gene: TRBJ1-1
D gene: NA
V gene: TRBV30
CDR3 DNA: TGTGCCTGGAGTGATCACTCGAACACTGAAGCTTTCTTT
CDR3 protein: CAWSDHSNTEAFF

CDR3 length: 14
clone size: NA
J gene: TRBJ2-1
D gene: NA
V gene: TRBV6-1
CDR3 DNA: TGTGCCAGCAGTTTCCCCGGGATGCACAATGAGCAGTTCTTC
CDR3 protein: CASSFPGMHNEQFF

CDR3 length: 15
clone size: few
J gene: TRBJ2-3
D gene: NA
V gene: TRBV29-1
CDR3 DNA: TGCAGCGTAGACGGGACGCTCTACAGCACAGATACGCAGTATTTT
CDR3 protein: CSVDGTLYSTDTQYF

CDR3 length: 16
clone size: few
J gene: TRBJ2-3
D gene: TRBD2
V gene: TRBV20-1
CDR3 DNA: TGCAGTGCTAGGATTCGACTAGCGGGGCGCACAGATACGCAGTATTTT
CDR3 protein: CSARIRLAGRTDTQYF

CDR3 length: 15
clone size: many
J gene: TRBJ2-7
D gene: TRBD1
V gene: TRBV7-9
CDR3 DNA: TGTGCCAGCAGCCCGGGACAGGGGATTCACTACGAGCAGTACTTC
CDR3 protein: CASSPGQGIHYEQYF

CDR3 length: 13
clone size: NA
J gene: TRBJ1-5
D gene: TRBD1
V gene: TRBV30
CDR3 DNA: TGTGCCTGGGCCGGGACAGGTAATCAGCCCCAGCATTTT
CDR3 protein: CAWAGTGNQPQHF

CDR3 length: 15
clone size: many
J gene: TRBJ2-7
D gene: TRBD1
V gene: TRBV5-1
CDR3 DNA: TGTGCCAGCAGCTTATCCGGGACAGGCTCCTACGAGCAGTACTTC
CDR3 protein: CASSLSGTGSYEQYF

CDR3 length: 14
clone size: many
J gene: TRBJ1-1
D gene: NA
V gene: TRBV2
CDR3 DNA: TGTGCCAGCAGCCGAATCAGGGTGGATTCAGAGGCTTTCTTT
CDR3 protein: CASSRIRVDSEAFF

CDR3 length: 13
clone size: many
J gene: TRBJ2-5
D gene: NA
V gene: TRBV4-3
CDR3 DNA: TGCGCCAGCAGCCCGAGGTTGTGGCAGACCCAGTACTTC
CDR3 protein: CASSPRLWQTQYF

CDR3 length: 15
clone size: many
J gene: TRBJ2-1
D gene: TRBD2
V gene: TRBV28
CDR3 DNA: TGTGCCAGCAGTTACCCGAGCGGGAGAAGCTATGAGCAGTTCTTC
CDR3 protein: CASSYPSGRSYEQFF

CDR3 length: 14
clone size: NA
J gene: TRBJ2-3
D gene: NA
V gene: TRBV18
CDR3 DNA: TGTGCCAGCTCACCAATTAGGGATACAGATACGCAGTATTTT
CDR3 protein: CASSPIRDTDTQYF

CDR3 length: 18
clone size: few
J gene: TRBJ2-1
D gene: TRBD2
V gene: TRBV25-1
CDR3 DNA: TGTGCCAGCAGTGAATTCTACTTAGCGGGGGGGTCCTACAATGAGCAGTTCTTC
CDR3 protein: CASSEFYLAGGSYNEQFF

CDR3 length: 16
clone size: NA
J gene: TRBJ1-4
D gene: NA
V gene: TRBV9
CDR3 DNA: TGTGCCAGCAGCGTTGGGGACCCCGCGAGAAGGGAAAAACTGTTTTTT
CDR3 protein: CASSVGDPARREKLFF

CDR3 length: 13
clone size: NA
J gene: TRBJ2-5
D gene: NA
V gene: TRBV6-6
CDR3 DNA: TGTGCCAGCAGTTACTCGGGCAGTGAGACCCAGTACTTC
CDR3 protein: CASSYSGSETQYF

CDR3 length: 14
clone size: NA
J gene: TRBJ1-2
D gene: NA
V gene: TRBV6-5
CDR3 DNA: TGTGCCAGCAGTTACTCGGGGGGCGCAAATGGCTACACCTTC
CDR3 protein: CASSYSGGANGYTF

CDR3 length: 12
clone size: many
J gene: TRBJ2-3
D gene: NA
V gene: TRBV5-1
CDR3 DNA: TGCGCCAGCAGCTTGTGGCGGGATACGCAGTATTTT
CDR3 protein: CASSLWRDTQYF

CDR3 length: 14
clone size: many
J gene: TRBJ2-7
D gene: NA
V gene: TRBV29-1
CDR3 DNA: TGCAGCGTTCTTACGGGGGCCAATAACTACGAGCAGTACTTC
CDR3 protein: CSVLTGANNYEQYF

CDR3 length: 14
clone size: many
J gene: TRBJ1-1
D gene: NA
V gene: TRBV10-3
CDR3 DNA: TGTGCCATCAGAGACGGGACACGGTACACTGAAGCTTTCTTT
CDR3 protein: CAIRDGTRYTEAFF

CDR3 length: 16
clone size: NA
J gene: TRBJ2-1
D gene: TRBD2
V gene: TRBV20-1
CDR3 DNA: TGCAGTGCTAGCGGACTAGCGGCGAGCTCCTACAATGAGCAGTTCTTC
CDR3 protein: CSASGLAASSYNEQFF

CDR3 length: 15
clone size: many
J gene: TRBJ2-7
D gene: TRBD1
V gene: TRBV6-5
CDR3 DNA: TGTGCCAGCAGTTGGACAGGGGGCTTCTCCTACGAGCAGTACTTC
CDR3 protein: CASSWTGGFSYEQYF

CDR3 length: 15
clone size: few
J gene: TRBJ2-7
D gene: TRBD1
V gene: TRBV19
CDR3 DNA: TGTGCCAGTAGTCCCGGGACAGGGAATGACTACGAGCAGTACTTC
CDR3 protein: CASSPGTGNDYEQYF

CDR3 length: 13
clone size: few
J gene: TRBJ2-2
D gene: NA
V gene: TRBV19
CDR3 DNA: TGTGCCAGTAGTATAGCCAACACCGGGGAGCTGTTTTTT
CDR3 protein: CASSIANTGELFF

CDR3 length: 13
clone size: NA
J gene: TRBJ2-3
D gene: NA
V gene: TRBV6-5
CDR3 DNA: TGTGCCAGCAGTTACCCGGACGCCATTACGCAGTATTTT
CDR3 protein: CASSYPDAITQYF

CDR3 length: 13
clone size: NA
J gene: TRBJ2-5
D gene: NA
V gene: TRBV6-2/TRBV6-3
CDR3 DNA: TGTGCCAGCAGTTATACCCTGGTAGAGACCCAGTACTTC
CDR3 protein: CASSYTLVETQYF

CDR3 length: 15
clone size: few
J gene: TRBJ2-7
D gene: NA
V gene: TRBV4-1
CDR3 DNA: TGCGCCAGCAGCCCCTTCCTTCAGAGCTCCTACGAGCAGTACTTC
CDR3 protein: CASSPFLQSSYEQYF

CDR3 length: 15
clone size: many
J gene: TRBJ1-4
D gene: NA
V gene: TRBV11-2
CDR3 DNA: TGTGCCAGCAGCTCCCGGCTATCAAAAGGGGAAAAACTGTTTTTT
CDR3 protein: CASSSRLSKGEKLFF

CDR3 length: 12
clone size: few
J gene: TRBJ2-1
D gene: TRBD1
V gene: TRBV7-3
CDR3 DNA: TGTGCCAGCAGCTTAGACGACAGGGTTCCGTTCTTC
CDR3 protein: CASSLDDRVPFF

CDR3 length: 13
clone size: many
J gene: TRBJ2-1
D gene: NA
V gene: TRBV11-2
CDR3 DNA: TGTGCCAGCAGCCCCCGACAGACCCATGAGCAGTTCTTC
CDR3 protein: CASSPRQTHEQFF

CDR3 length: 13
clone size: many
J gene: TRBJ2-7
D gene: NA
V gene: TRBV7-2
CDR3 DNA: TGTGCCAGCGCGAGCGGGCAGACCTACGAGCAGTACTTC
CDR3 protein: CASASGQTYEQYF

CDR3 length: 16
clone size: NA
J gene: TRBJ2-7
D gene: TRBD2
V gene: TRBV28
CDR3 DNA: TGTGCCAGCAGCCCGACTAGCGGGAGTTCTTGGTACGAGCAGTACTTC
CDR3 protein: CASSPTSGSSWYEQYF

CDR3 length: 14
clone size: many
J gene: TRBJ2-7
D gene: TRBD1
V gene: TRBV5-1
CDR3 DNA: TGCGCCAGCAGCTTGGCGGGACAGTCTAACGAGCAGTACTTC
CDR3 protein: CASSLAGQSNEQYF

CDR3 length: 17
clone size: many
J gene: TRBJ1-5
D gene: TRBD1
V gene: TRBV6-1
CDR3 DNA: TGTGCCAGCACCCCAGACAGGGGCGATTATAGCAATCAGCCCCAGCATTTT
CDR3 protein: CASTPDRGDYSNQPQHF

CDR3 length: 13
clone size: few
J gene: TRBJ2-4
D gene: NA
V gene: TRBV19
CDR3 DNA: TGTGCCAGTAGACGGCAACGAGAAAACATTCAGTACTTC
CDR3 protein: CASRRQRENIQYF

CDR3 length: 15
clone size: many
J gene: TRBJ1-2
D gene: TRBD1
V gene: TRBV11-1
CDR3 DNA: TGTGCCAGCAGCTCTACCGGGACAGGGAACTATGGCTACACCTTC
CDR3 protein: CASSSTGTGNYGYTF

CDR3 length: 12
clone size: many
J gene: TRBJ2-2
D gene: NA
V gene: TRBV27
CDR3 DNA: TGCGCCAGCAGCTTTAGCACCGGGGAGCTGTTTTTT
CDR3 protein: CASSFSTGELFF

CDR3 length: 14
clone size: many
J gene: TRBJ2-5
D gene: TRBD1
V gene: TRBV10-3
CDR3 DNA: TGTGCCATCAGTGAGGGGACAGGGGAAGAGACCCAGTACTTC
CDR3 protein: CAISEGTGEETQYF

CDR3 length: 13
clone size: few
J gene: TRBJ2-1
D gene: NA
V gene: TRBV20-1
CDR3 DNA: TGCAGTGTCAACCCGACGGGATACAATGAGCAGTTCTTC
CDR3 protein: CSVNPTGYNEQFF

CDR3 length: 15
clone size: NA
J gene: TRBJ2-7
D gene: TRBD2
V gene: TRBV20-1
CDR3 DNA: TGCAGTGCTAGTCCCGGGACTAGCGGTCCTGGCGAGCAGTACTTC
CDR3 protein: CSASPGTSGPGEQYF

CDR3 length: 13
clone size: many
J gene: TRBJ1-4
D gene: NA
V gene: TRBV27
CDR3 DNA: TGTGCCAGCAGTTTGACGGCGGCTGAAAAACTGTTTTTT
CDR3 protein: CASSLTAAEKLFF